One sample yielded the 28 T cell receptor beta chains listed below, sequenced in a study of blood T cell repertoires in COVID-19. Assay used: immunoSEQ multiplex PCR; TCRdb lists only in-frame clones, some missing. The table records 270,000 or so clones, about nine tenths of them present only once. Sequencing was carried out using peripheral blood. Source of these receptors: a woman aged 25 to 39 with COVID-19, enrolled during active disease.

This clone was seen a handful of times. The chain uses TRBV18 and TRBJ2-7, with D perhaps matching TRBD1 (6 bases). CDR1 is KGHSH and CDR2 is LQKENI in the germline V gene. V shed 6 bases and J shed 6 bases, with 21 bases lying between them. This CDR3 region has 15 residues. This CDR3 is CASSLSTGNLGEQYF. Here the CDR3 DNA reads TGTGCCAGCTCCCTGAGTACAGGGAATTTGGGCGAGCAGTACTTC.

The rearrangement uses TRBV11-2 and TRBJ2-7, with TRBD1 identical over 7 bases. Trimming at V came to 6 bases and at J to 5 bases, leaving 10 bases not matched to a gene. Germline CDR1 reads SGHAT; CDR2 reads FQNNGV. The CDR3 consists of 14 residues. The CDR3 spells CASRSSTGLNEQYF. CDR3 DNA: TGTGCCAGCAGGTCCTCGACAGGGCTGAACGAGCAGTACTTC.

The gene calls are TRBV5-8 and TRBJ1-5; tentatively, D is TRBD1 (6 bases). V was cut by 6 bases and J by 4 bases, with 11 bases left in between. Germline lookup yields CDR1 SGHTS and CDR2 YDEGEE. The CDR3 spans 13 residues. The CDR3 loop is CASTRQENQPQHF. The CDR3 DNA sequence: TGTGCCAGCACCAGACAGGAAAATCAGCCCCAGCATTTT.

The gene calls are TRBV5-4 and TRBJ1-1, with 7 bases fitting TRBD1. The CDR3 totals 15 residues. Germline assignment: CDR1 SGHNT and CDR2 YYREEE (reference sequence). The ends lost 3 bases at V and 5 bases at J; junction bases unmatched: 10. CDR3 sequence reads: CASSWTGRRITEAFF. Here the CDR3 DNA reads TGTGCCAGCAGCTGGACAGGAAGGAGAATTACTGAAGCTTTCTTT.

The rearrangement links TRBV11-2 to TRBJ1-4; unclear D gene. The V end lost 3 bases, the J end lost 7 bases, and 15 bases lay between the germline ends. Germline CDR1 reads SGHAT; CDR2 reads FQNNGV. This CDR3 is built from 15 residues. CDR3 nucleotides: TGTGCCAGCAGCTTCCTAGGAGAGACGTCTGAAAAACTGTTTTTT. Translated: CASSFLGETSEKLFF. The full variable domain, rest sourced from reference TRBV11-2 and TRBJ1-4, is EAGVAQSPRYKIIEKRQSVAFWCNPISGHATLYWYQQILGQGPKLLIQFQNNGVVDDSQLPKDRFSAERLKGVDSTLKIQPAKLEDSAVYLCASSFLGETSEKLFFGSGTQLSVL.

The gene calls are TRBV4-2 and TRBJ2-5; 13 positions match TRBD2. CDR3 size: 16 residues. V lost 4 bases and J lost 1; bases outside the gene matches: 3. Germline V CDR1 and CDR2: LGHNA, YNFKEQ. DNA for the CDR3: TGTGCCAGCAGCCCGACTAGCGGGGGGTCCCAAGAGACCCAGTACTTC. Its translation: CASSPTSGGSQETQYF.

The chain uses TRBV6-1 and TRBJ2-2, with D uncertain. Trimming cost V 2 bases and J 1 base, with 5 bases left between them. CDR3 length: 14 amino acids. The germline gives CDR1 MNHNS, CDR2 SASEGT. CDR3 sequence (DNA): TGTGCCAGCAGTGAAAGAGTGAACACCGGGGAGCTGTTTTTT. Its protein is CASSERVNTGELFF.

V usage is TRBV12-5 and J usage is TRBJ2-3; D not resolved. Trimming pared 0 bases from V and 1 base from J, leaving 11 bases between. The CDR3 extends over 16 amino acids. Germline CDR1 is LGHNT and CDR2 is FRNRAP. The CDR3 loop is CASGLVLRRGTDTQYF. CDR3 in DNA: TGTGCTAGTGGTTTGGTACTGCGACGGGGCACAGATACGCAGTATTTT.

The chain joins TRBV27 to TRBJ1-2, with 10 bases aligning to TRBD1. Germline CDR1 MNHEY, CDR2 SMNVEV (reference sequence). With 2 bases clipped from V and 2 bases from J, the junction kept 8 bases outside the gene matches. This CDR3 region has 17 residues. The CDR3 reads CASSLPGTGASNYGYTF. CDR3 DNA sequence: TGTGCCAGCAGTTTACCCGGGACAGGGGCGTCGAACTATGGCTACACCTTC.

The chain uses TRBV19 and TRBJ1-2; D is uncertain. Germline V gene data show CDR1 as LNHDA and CDR2 as SQIVND (reference sequence). CDR3 length: 13 residues. Trimming left V 3 bases short and J 1 base short, with 6 bases between. In nucleotides, the CDR3 is TGTGCCAGTAGTATTAACGGTAACTATGGCTACACCTTC. Its protein is CASSINGNYGYTF.

The chain links TRBV6-6 to TRBJ1-2, with D maybe TRBD1 (5 bases). Germline values: CDR1 MNHNY, CDR2 SVGAGI (reference sequence). This CDR3 is built from 15 residues. V lost 10 bases and J lost 7, with 25 bases in between. CDR3 residues: CATKKRGDQIVGYTF. CDR3 nucleotides: TGTGCCACAAAAAAACGGGGGGACCAAATTGTTGGCTACACCTTC.

J is TRBJ1-3 and V is TRBV6-5; D is unresolved. The length of the CDR3 is 15 residues. CDR1 MNHEY and CDR2 SVGAGI come from the germline V gene. Trimming cost V 0 bases and J 0 bases, with 6 bases left between them. The CDR3: CASSYSSYSGNTIYF. In DNA, the CDR3 is TGTGCCAGCAGTTACTCCAGTTACTCTGGAAACACCATATATTTT.

This CDR3 is CASSPLSDQPQHF. CDR3 DNA sequence: TGTGCCAGCTCACCACTGTCGGATCAGCCCCAGCATTTT. The chain joins TRBV18 to TRBJ1-5; D not resolved. V lost 1 base to trimming and J lost 5 bases, with 6 bases between them. The germline gives CDR1 KGHSH, CDR2 LQKENI. The CDR3 is made up of 13 amino acids.

This rearrangement joins TRBV19 to TRBJ1-5; no reliable D call. The V end was cut by 5 bases, the J end by 0 bases, with 11 bases between. Looked up from germline, CDR1 is LNHDA and CDR2 is SQIVND (reference sequence). CDR3 size: 15 residues. The DNA for the CDR3 is TGTGCCAGTAGTCTCGAGGAACCTAGCAATCAGCCCCAGCATTTT. Amino acid sequence: CASSLEEPSNQPQHF.

The V and J genes are TRBV18 and TRBJ1-1; 8 nucleotides align to TRBD1. There are 16 residues in the CDR3. Germline assignment: CDR1 KGHSH and CDR2 LQKENI. Trimming at V came to 3 bases and at J to 4 bases, leaving 10 bases not matched to a gene. CDR3 DNA: TGTGCCAGCTCACCTTTACGAACCGGGACAGGCACTGAAGCTTTCTTT. As protein: CASSPLRTGTGTEAFF.

V and J are TRBV28 and TRBJ1-5; TRBD1 aligns across 9 bases. V lost 4 bases, J lost 8 bases, and 6 bases stayed unmatched. CDR3 length: 14 residues. CDR1 is MDHEN and CDR2 is SYDVKM in the germline V gene. Here the CDR3 reads CASSSGQGLEPQHF. For the CDR3, the DNA is TGTGCCAGCAGTTCTGGACAGGGGTTAGAGCCCCAGCATTTT. The whole variable domain, remainder taken from reference TRBV28 and TRBJ1-5, is DVKVTQSSRYLVKRTGEKVFLECVQDMDHENMFWYRQDPGLGLRLIYFSYDVKMKEKGDIPEGYSVSREKKERFSLILESASTNQTSMYLCASSSGQGLEPQHFGDGTRLSIL.

This sequence joins TRBV18 and TRBJ1-2, with 8 bases aligning to TRBD1. The CDR3 is 13 residues long. In germline, CDR1 is KGHSH, CDR2 LQKENI. The V and J ends lost 3 bases and 8 bases, in that order; junction bases with no gene match: 5. Here the CDR3 reads CASSPSDREGYTF. The CDR3 DNA sequence: TGTGCCAGCTCACCTTCGGACAGGGAGGGCTACACCTTC. The full variable domain, its missing parts supplied by reference TRBV18 and TRBJ1-2, is NAGVMQNPRHLVRRRGQEARLRCSPMKGHSHVYWYRQLPEEGLKFMVYLQKENIIDESGMPKERFSAEFPKEGPSILRIQQVVRGDSAAYFCASSPSDREGYTFGSGTRLTVV.

This chain connects TRBV30 to TRBJ1-5; maybe TRBD1 (6 bases). The V and J ends lost 1 base and 7 bases respectively, with 11 bases between them. Per germline, CDR1 GTSNPN and CDR2 SVGIG (reference sequence). This CDR3 has 13 residues. CDR3 sequence reads: CAWSEDSQQPQHF. Written as DNA, the CDR3 is TGTGCCTGGAGTGAGGACAGTCAACAGCCCCAGCATTTT.

This clone has a single count. V is TRBV27 and J is TRBJ2-7, with D uncertain. There are 14 residues in the CDR3. CDR1 is MNHEY and CDR2 is SMNVEV in the germline V gene (reference sequence). V gave up 8 bases and J gave up 0 bases, with 14 bases separating them. The CDR3 DNA reads as TGTGCCAGCTCGCCTCCCTCTACCTCCTACGAGCAGTACTTC. It specifies CASSPPSTSYEQYF.

The rearrangement links TRBV19 to TRBJ1-2; D is perhaps TRBD1 (5 bases). CDR1 and CDR2 (germline): LNHDA, SQIVND (reference sequence). The ends were cut back, 7 bases at V and 4 bases at J, with 19 bases in the middle. This CDR3 is 15 amino acids long. CDR3 in DNA: TGTGCCAGTACCCGAACGGGGGGTGTGAGCTATGGCTACACCTTC. This sequence encodes CASTRTGGVSYGYTF.

The rearrangement links TRBV5-4 to TRBJ2-1; the match to TRBD2 covers 10 bases. Looked up from germline, CDR1 is SGHNT and CDR2 is YYREEE (reference sequence). The junction had 13 bases not matched to a gene; V was cut back by 3 bases and J by 10 bases. This CDR3 is 16 amino acids long. The DNA of the CDR3 is TGTGCCAGCAGCTGGGAGGGGAGCGGGGGGGTCCCCGAGCAGTTCTTC. It codes for CASSWEGSGGVPEQFF.

The chain couples TRBV4-1 to TRBJ2-7, with D perhaps matching TRBD1 (5 bases). V was trimmed by 3 bases and J by 3 bases, leaving 12 bases between them. This CDR3 has 14 amino acids. Looked up from germline, CDR1 is MGHRA and CDR2 is YSYEKL. CDR3 DNA: TGCGCCAGCAGCCACCAGGACACCTACTACGAGCAGTACTTC. It yields the protein CASSHQDTYYEQYF.

Concerning this clone itself: Different DNA sequences within this sample yield the same CDR3. The V and J genes are TRBV28 and TRBJ1-2; a weak D match, TRBD1 (6 bases). CDR1 and CDR2 from the germline V gene are MDHEN and SYDVKM. This CDR3 is built from 12 residues. V lost 5 bases and J lost 4, with 8 bases in between. The CDR3: CASSLTGYGYTF. The CDR3 region has the DNA TGTGCCAGCAGTCTGACAGGCTATGGCTACACCTTC.

This chain uses TRBV19 with TRBJ2-2; D might be TRBD1 (6 bases). The V end lost 7 bases, the J end lost 3 bases, and 12 bases lay between the germline ends. The length of the CDR3 is 14 residues. Germline-derived CDR1 and CDR2 are LNHDA and SQIVND (reference sequence). CDR3 coding DNA: TGTGCCAGTATGGATACAGGGTACACCGGGGAGCTGTTTTTT. Translated: CASMDTGYTGELFF.

This sequence joins TRBV6-6 and TRBJ1-5; D not certain. CDR1 and CDR2 from the germline V gene are MNHNY and SVGAGI (reference sequence). This CDR3 is built from 16 residues. Trimming removed 6 bases at V and 3 bases at J, with 18 bases between. This chain's CDR3 is CASSSRRGVVNQPQHF. In DNA form, the CDR3 reads TGTGCCAGCAGCTCTCGGAGAGGAGTCGTCAATCAGCCCCAGCATTTT.

J is TRBJ2-1 and V is TRBV2; TRBD1 matches at 8 bases. This CDR3 has 11 amino acids. Germline lookup yields CDR1 SNHLY and CDR2 FYNNEI. V dropped 5 bases and J dropped 12; count of bases not matched to a gene: 3. In DNA form, the CDR3 reads TGTGCCAGCAGTAACAGGGGGTCGCAGTTCTTC. Translation: CASSNRGSQFF.

V is TRBV7-8 and J is TRBJ1-4, with TRBD1 matching over 10 bases. This CDR3 is 17 amino acids long. Germline values: CDR1 SGHVS, CDR2 FQNEAQ. J was trimmed by 7 bases and V by 0 bases; bases with no gene match: 8. In DNA, the CDR3 is TGTGCCAGCAGCTTAGCAAGAACGGGACAGGGGTTTGAAAAACTGTTTTTT. Translation gives CASSLARTGQGFEKLFF.

This chain joins TRBV5-5 and TRBJ2-1; D remains ambiguous. The V gene lost 0 bases and the J gene lost 5 bases, with 12 bases spanning the gap. Germline lookup yields CDR1 SGHKS and CDR2 YYEKEE (reference sequence). This CDR3 spans 15 amino acids. The chain's CDR3 is CASSLGGSLNNEQFF. CDR3 nucleotide sequence: TGTGCCAGCAGCTTGGGAGGTTCTCTAAACAATGAGCAGTTCTTC.